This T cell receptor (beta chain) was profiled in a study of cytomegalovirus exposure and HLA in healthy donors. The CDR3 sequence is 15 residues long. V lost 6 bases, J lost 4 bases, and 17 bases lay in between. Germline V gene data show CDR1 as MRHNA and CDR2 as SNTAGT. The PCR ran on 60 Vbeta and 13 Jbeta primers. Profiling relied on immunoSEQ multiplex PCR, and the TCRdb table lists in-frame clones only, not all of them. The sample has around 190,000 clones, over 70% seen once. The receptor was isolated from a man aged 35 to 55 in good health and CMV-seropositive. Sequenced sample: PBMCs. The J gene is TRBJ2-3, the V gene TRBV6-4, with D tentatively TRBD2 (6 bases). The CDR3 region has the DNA TGTGCCAGCAGCCAGGGACTTCGAGGAGCAGATACGCAGTATTTT. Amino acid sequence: CASSQGLRGADTQYF.